A selection of T cell receptor beta chains follows, all from one sample in a study of cytomegalovirus exposure and HLA in healthy donors. Only in-frame clones appear in the TCRdb table, and some are missing; sequencing was by immunoSEQ multiplex PCR. The data hold approximately 120,000 clones, with 81% observed a single time. The specimen was PBMCs. The receptor source for this set is a man aged 18 to 30 in good health and CMV-seropositive. The CDR3 runs from the conserved cysteine through the conserved F or W.

j_gene	v_gene	CDR3aa
TRBJ2-7	TRBV4-1	CASRNTLAGTYEQYF
TRBJ2-1	TRBV6-5	CASSSPVSYNEQFF
TRBJ1-1	TRBV5-3	CARSKGSRQELNTEAFF
TRBJ2-1	TRBV5-1	CASSAGEGGLGKEQFF
TRBJ2-1	TRBV30	CAWSVGLAPRDEQFF
TRBJ1-3	TRBV14	CASSQAIRDRGYWNTIYF
TRBJ1-6	TRBV2	CASSMDRFSGSPLHF
TRBJ1-6	TRBV5-6	CASSLRGSGHNSPLHF
TRBJ2-5	TRBV11-1	CASSLVSPGKETQYF
TRBJ2-6	TRBV18	CASSPLGAGANVLTF
TRBJ2-7	TRBV2	CASSEPGEYEQYF
TRBJ2-7	TRBV7-2	CASSRGLAGSYEQYF
TRBJ2-7	TRBV5-8	CASSFPFGGGVF
TRBJ2-7	TRBV10-3	CAISATDYEQYF
TRBJ2-2	TRBV6-1	CATRTGFPGELFF
TRBJ2-5	TRBV5-1	CASSLSGSLRETQYF
TRBJ1-2	TRBV4-3	CASSQVSREGGYTF
TRBJ2-1	TRBV6-6	CASSLGPGQGDNEQFF